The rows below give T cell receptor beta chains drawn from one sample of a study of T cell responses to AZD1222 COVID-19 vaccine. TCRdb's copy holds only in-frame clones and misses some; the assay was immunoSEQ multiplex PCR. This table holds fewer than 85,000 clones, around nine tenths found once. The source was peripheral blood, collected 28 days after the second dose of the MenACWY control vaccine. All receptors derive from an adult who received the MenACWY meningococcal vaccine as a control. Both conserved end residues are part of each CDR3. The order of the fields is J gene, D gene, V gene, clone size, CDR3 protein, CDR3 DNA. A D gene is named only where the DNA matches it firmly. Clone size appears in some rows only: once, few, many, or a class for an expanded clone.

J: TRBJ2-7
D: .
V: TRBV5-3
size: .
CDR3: CARSPGFHRQPPYHEQYF
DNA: TGTGCCAGAAGCCCCGGCTTTCATAGACAACCACCCTACCACGAGCAGTACTTC

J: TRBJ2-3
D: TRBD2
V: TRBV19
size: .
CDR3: CASSIDSPLGAGGSDTQYF
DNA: TGTGCCAGTAGTATAGATTCCCCCCTCGGGGCGGGAGGGTCAGATACGCAGTATTTT

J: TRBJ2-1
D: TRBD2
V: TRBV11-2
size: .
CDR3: CASSRTGLAGYNEQFF
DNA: TGTGCCAGCAGTCGGACGGGACTAGCGGGGTACAATGAGCAGTTCTTC

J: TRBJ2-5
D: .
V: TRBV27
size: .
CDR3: CASSLGGRYQETQYF
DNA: TGTGCCAGCAGTTTAGGGGGGAGATACCAAGAGACCCAGTACTTC

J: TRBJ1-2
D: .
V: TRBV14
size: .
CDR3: CASSQGPGNYGYTF
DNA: TGTGCCAGCAGCCAAGGACCAGGAAACTATGGCTACACCTTC

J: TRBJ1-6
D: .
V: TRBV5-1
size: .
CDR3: CASRTEGGRNSPLHF
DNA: TGCGCCAGCAGAACGGAGGGGGGGCGAAATTCACCCCTCCACTTT

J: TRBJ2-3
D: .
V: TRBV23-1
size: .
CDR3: CASSLGPGRTQYF
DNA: TGCGCCAGCAGTCTGGGCCCCGGGCGTACGCAGTATTTT

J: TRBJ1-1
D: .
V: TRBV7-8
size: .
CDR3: CASKARDTGNTEAFF
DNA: TGTGCCAGCAAAGCCAGGGACACCGGGAACACTGAAGCTTTCTTT

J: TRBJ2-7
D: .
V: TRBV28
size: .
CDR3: CASTRDNYEQYF
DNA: TGTGCCAGCACCAGGGATAACTACGAGCAGTACTTC

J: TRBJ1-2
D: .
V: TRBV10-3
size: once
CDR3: CAISLEGDYGYTF
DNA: TGTGCCATCAGTTTAGAGGGAGACTATGGCTACACCTTC

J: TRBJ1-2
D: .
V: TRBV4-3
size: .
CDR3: CASSPSFVAGTGGYTF
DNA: TGCGCCAGCAGCCCCTCGTTCGTAGCGGGGACGGGGGGCTACACCTTC

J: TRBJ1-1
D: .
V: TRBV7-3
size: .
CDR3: CASSRGYDTEAFF
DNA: TGTGCCAGCAGCAGGGGATACGACACTGAAGCTTTCTTT

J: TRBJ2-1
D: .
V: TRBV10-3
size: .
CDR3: CATKPGLSYNEQFF
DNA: TGTGCCACTAAGCCGGGCTTATCCTACAATGAGCAGTTCTTC

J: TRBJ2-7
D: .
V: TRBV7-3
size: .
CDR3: CASSLRPGKYEQYF
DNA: TGTGCCAGCAGCTTAAGACCAGGGAAGTACGAGCAGTACTTC

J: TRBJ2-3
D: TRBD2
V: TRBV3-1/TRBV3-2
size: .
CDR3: CASSPFTSGGASDTQYF
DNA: TGTGCCAGCAGTCCCTTTACTAGCGGAGGGGCCTCAGATACGCAGTATTTT

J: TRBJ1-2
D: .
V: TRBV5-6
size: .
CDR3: CASSFQTPLGYTF
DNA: TGTGCCAGCAGCTTCCAAACCCCTCTTGGCTACACCTTC

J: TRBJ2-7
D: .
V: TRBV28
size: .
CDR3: CAIGGGLDEQYF
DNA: TGTGCCATCGGGGGAGGCCTCGACGAGCAGTACTTC

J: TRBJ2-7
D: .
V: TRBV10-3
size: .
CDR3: CAIKGANPSDEQYF
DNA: TGTGCCATAAAAGGGGCCAATCCCTCCGACGAGCAGTACTTC

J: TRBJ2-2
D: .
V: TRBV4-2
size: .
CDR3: CASSQDAGPAGELFF
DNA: TGTGCCAGCAGCCAAGATGCGGGGCCCGCCGGGGAGCTGTTTTTT

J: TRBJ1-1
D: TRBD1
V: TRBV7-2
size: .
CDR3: CASNPPGQGVVSEAFF
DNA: TGTGCCAGCAACCCACCGGGACAGGGGGTTGTCAGTGAAGCTTTCTTT

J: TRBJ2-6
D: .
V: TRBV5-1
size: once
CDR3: CASRLQASGANVLTF
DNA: TGCGCCAGCAGGTTGCAGGCCTCTGGGGCCAACGTCCTGACTTTC

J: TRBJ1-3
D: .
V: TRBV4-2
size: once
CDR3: CASSQGLVGSGNTIYF
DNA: TGTGCCAGCAGCCAAGGCCTGGTTGGCTCTGGAAACACCATATATTTT

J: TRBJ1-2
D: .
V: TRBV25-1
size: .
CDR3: CASSEPGVDYGYTF
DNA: TGTGCCAGCAGTGAACCAGGAGTAGACTATGGCTACACCTTC

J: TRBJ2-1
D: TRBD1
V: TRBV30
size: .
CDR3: CAWWTGPLDEQFF
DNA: TGTGCCTGGTGGACAGGGCCCTTGGATGAGCAGTTCTTC

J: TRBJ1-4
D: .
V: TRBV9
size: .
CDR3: CASSVTMKNEKLFF
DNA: TGTGCCAGCAGCGTAACGATGAAGAATGAAAAACTGTTTTTT

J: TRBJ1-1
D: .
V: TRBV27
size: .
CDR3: CASRLGTDLRAFF
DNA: TGTGCCAGCCGCTTAGGGACCGACTTGAGGGCTTTCTTT

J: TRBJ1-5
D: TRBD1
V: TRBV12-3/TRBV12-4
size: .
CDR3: CASSTDRDQPQHF
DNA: TGTGCCAGCAGTACGGACAGGGATCAGCCCCAGCATTTT

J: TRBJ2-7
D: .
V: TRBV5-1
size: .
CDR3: CASSRDQGREQYF
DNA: TGCGCCAGCAGCCGGGACCAAGGAAGAGAGCAGTACTTC

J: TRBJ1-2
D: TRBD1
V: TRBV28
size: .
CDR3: CASSSGQGLDGYTF
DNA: TGTGCCAGCAGTAGCGGACAGGGGTTAGATGGCTACACCTTC

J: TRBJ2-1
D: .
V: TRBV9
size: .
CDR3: CASSVVGAGGEQFF
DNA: TGTGCCAGCAGCGTAGTGGGCGCCGGGGGTGAGCAGTTCTTC

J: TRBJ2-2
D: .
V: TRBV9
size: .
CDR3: CASTRDGTHLTGELFF
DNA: TGTGCCAGCACGCGGGATGGGACTCACCTTACCGGGGAGCTGTTTTTT

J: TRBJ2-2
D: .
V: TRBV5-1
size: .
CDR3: CASSLAGLTNAGELFF
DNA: TGCGCCAGCAGCTTGGCCGGGCTTACCAACGCCGGGGAGCTGTTTTTT

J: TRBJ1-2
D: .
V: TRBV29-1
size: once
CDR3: CSVQTGLPYGYTF
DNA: TGCAGCGTCCAGACAGGCCTTCCATATGGCTACACCTTC

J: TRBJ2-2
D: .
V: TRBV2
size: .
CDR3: CASSETPFGELFF
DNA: TGTGCCAGCAGTGAAACGCCGTTCGGGGAGCTGTTTTTT

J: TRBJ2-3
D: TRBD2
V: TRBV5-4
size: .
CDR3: CASSLAGEGTAYF
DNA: TGTGCCAGCAGCTTGGCCGGGGAGGGAACAGCTTATTTT

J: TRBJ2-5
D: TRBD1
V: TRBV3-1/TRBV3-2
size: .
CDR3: CASSQAGGQETQYF
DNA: TGTGCCAGCAGCCAAGCAGGGGGCCAAGAGACCCAGTACTTC

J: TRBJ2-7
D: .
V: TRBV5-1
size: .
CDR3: CASSFGTNNEQYF
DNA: TGCGCCAGCAGCTTCGGGACCAACAACGAGCAGTACTTC

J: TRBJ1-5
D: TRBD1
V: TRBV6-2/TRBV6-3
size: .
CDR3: CASSGTENQPQHF
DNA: TGTGCCAGCAGTGGGACAGAGAATCAGCCCCAGCATTTT

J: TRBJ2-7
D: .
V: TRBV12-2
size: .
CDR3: CASRSPDGEAYEQYF
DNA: TGTGCAAGTCGCTCTCCGGATGGAGAAGCCTACGAGCAGTACTTC